The 31 T cell receptor beta chains below all came from one sample that was sequenced in a study of T cell repertoires in cytomegalovirus infection. For these TCRs, the target antigens are not known. Each CDR3 protein is one row after TCRdb ran MiXCR on the reads. The sample lists 35,000 to 55,000 distinct CDR3 sequences, approximately 22% seen once, with less than 20% in the top ten. The sample comprised PBMCs, sequenced either directly or after in vitro stimulation (not recorded which). The origin of the receptors is a human donor in good health (CMV status not recorded). Some clones in this sample may be carry-over from other donors' samples.

This clonotype was found a few times. The V gene is TRBV20-1, the J gene TRBJ2-1; 8 bases are shared with TRBD2. This CDR3 region has 15 residues. V was pared by 0 bases and J by 5 bases, with 6 bases of the junction left unmatched. Per germline, CDR1 DFQATT and CDR2 SNEGSKA (reference sequence). The CDR3 DNA follows: TGCAGTGCTAGAGAGCCTAGCGGGTACCACAATGAGCAGTTCTTC. As protein: CSAREPSGYHNEQFF.

The CDR3 sequence is CASSSNLDQPQHF. CDR3 sequence (DNA): TGTGCCAGCAGCTCCAATCTTGACCAGCCCCAGCATTTT. The chain has TRBV7-8 and TRBJ1-5; no firm D call. Germline loops: CDR1 SGHVS, CDR2 FQNEAQ. Trimming removed 4 bases at V and 7 bases at J, with 11 bases between. The length of the CDR3 is 13 residues.

In its sample, this clonotype was seen many times. CDR3 residues: CASSSKRGQGTGELFF. In nucleotides, the CDR3 is TGTGCCAGCAGCTCAAAGCGGGGACAGGGGACCGGGGAGCTGTTTTTT. The chain uses TRBV7-2 and TRBJ2-2, with TRBD1 matching 10 bases. Germline V gene data show CDR1 as SGHTA and CDR2 as FQGNSA. V lost 4 bases, J lost 5 bases, and 7 bases stayed unmatched. The CDR3 loop spans 16 amino acids.

This clonotype appeared a few times. The chain combines TRBV12-3 or TRBV12-4 with TRBJ2-2; no clear D. CDR3 length: 13 residues. V was trimmed by 2 bases and J by 5 bases, leaving 6 bases between them. The CDR3 protein is CASSLWVTGELFF. CDR3 DNA sequence: TGTGCCAGCAGTTTATGGGTAACCGGGGAGCTGTTTTTT.

Only a few counts were recorded for this clonotype. The CDR3 here is CASKREEELFF. CDR3 in DNA: TGTGCCAGCAAGCGTGAGGAGGAGCTGTTTTTT. The J gene is TRBJ2-2, the V gene TRBV2; D ambiguous. Germline V gives CDR1 SNHLY, CDR2 FYNNEI. The V end lost 7 bases, the J end lost 10 bases, and 10 bases lay between the germline ends. The CDR3 spans 11 residues.

V and J are TRBV13 and TRBJ2-5; D may be TRBD1 or TRBD2 (6 bases each). V gave up 0 bases and J gave up 5 bases, with 13 bases separating them. This CDR3 is built from 15 residues. Germline CDR1 reads PRHDT; CDR2 reads FYEKMQ (reference sequence). Written as DNA, the CDR3 is TGTGCCAGCAGCTTAGGAGGGGGAGGTGTCGAGACCCAGTACTTC. It codes for CASSLGGGGVETQYF.

The rearrangement links TRBV5-4 to TRBJ2-1, with 13 bases identical to TRBD2. Germline V lookup: CDR1 SGHNT, CDR2 YYREEE (reference sequence). CDR3 length: 18 amino acids. The ends lost 3 bases at V and 0 bases at J; junction bases unmatched: 6. For the CDR3, the DNA is TGTGCCAGCAGCTCCGGGACTAGCGGGGACAGCTCCTACAATGAGCAGTTCTTC. Residues: CASSSGTSGDSSYNEQFF. The variable domain in full, with the rest retrieved from reference TRBV5-4 and TRBJ2-1, is ETGVTQSPTHLIKTRGQQVTLRCSSQSGHNTVSWYQQALGQGPQFIFQYYREEENGRGNFPPRFSGLQFPNYSSELNVNALELDDSALYLCASSSGTSGDSSYNEQFFGPGTRLTVL.

DNA for the CDR3: TGTGCCAGCAAGAGAGAAACTGAAGCTTTCTTT. Its translation: CASKRETEAFF. This chain joins TRBV6-6 and TRBJ1-1; D unclear. Germline assignment: CDR1 MNHNY and CDR2 SVGAGI (reference sequence). Trimming removed 7 bases from V and 5 bases from J, with 8 bases in between. The CDR3 runs 11 residues.

This clonotype occurred many times. The J gene is TRBJ2-3, the V gene TRBV7-2; 9 bases are shared with TRBD2. CDR1 SGHTA and CDR2 FQGNSA come from the germline V gene. V lost 1 base, J lost 5 bases, and 7 bases stayed unmatched. The CDR3 loop spans 16 amino acids. The CDR3 nucleotides read TGTGCCAGCAGCTTAGTTCCAGCGGGAGGTCAAGATACGCAGTATTTT. Its translation: CASSLVPAGGQDTQYF.

This clonotype was counted between two and nine times. V is TRBV11-2 and J is TRBJ1-1, with D maybe TRBD1 (5 bases). The CDR3 is 14 amino acids. The V end lost 4 bases, the J end lost 4 bases, and 13 bases lay between the germline ends. Germline V gene data show CDR1 as SGHAT and CDR2 as FQNNGV. The CDR3 DNA follows: TGTGCCAGCAGCTCGATACGGGGGTCCACTGAAGCTTTCTTT. Protein sequence: CASSSIRGSTEAFF.

This clonotype was counted ten times or more. The chain recombines TRBV7-2 with TRBJ2-1; TRBD1 matches at 8 bases. The trim removed 1 base at V and 7 bases at J, leaving 6 bases unmatched. The length of the CDR3 is 15 residues. Per germline, CDR1 SGHTA and CDR2 FQGNSA. DNA of the CDR3: TGTGCCAGCAGCTTAGTCTCAGGGGGCGGAAATGAGCAGTTCTTC. Protein: CASSLVSGGGNEQFF.

This clonotype was counted at least ten times. The chain employs TRBV7-2 and TRBJ2-2; the D gene is possibly TRBD2 (6 bases). Germline V gene data show CDR1 as SGHTA and CDR2 as FQGNSA. This CDR3 has 15 amino acids. Trimming pared 0 bases from V and 3 bases from J, leaving 8 bases between. The CDR3 DNA sequence: TGTGCCAGCAGCTTAGCAGGGACTTACACCGGGGAGCTGTTTTTT. It translates to CASSLAGTYTGELFF.

This chain connects TRBV7-2 to TRBJ1-4, with D maybe TRBD1 (6 bases). V was trimmed by 2 bases and J by 7 bases, leaving 11 bases between them. From germline, CDR1 is SGHTA and CDR2 FQGNSA. The CDR3 contains 14 residues. For the CDR3, the DNA is TGTGCCAGCAGCTTACGGGGGGCCAGTGAAAAACTGTTTTTT. Translation: CASSLRGASEKLFF.

The CDR3 DNA reads as TGTGCCAGCAGTCTACCAGACAGGGGAATTGGTGAGCAGTACTTC. Amino acids: CASSLPDRGIGEQYF. The V gene is TRBV12-3 or TRBV12-4, the J gene TRBJ2-7; 8 nucleotides align to TRBD1. The CDR3 totals 15 residues. The ends lost 5 bases at V and 7 bases at J; junction bases unmatched: 13.

This clonotype appeared a few times. The chain links TRBV5-1 to TRBJ2-7; 10 positions agree with TRBD2. Unmatched junction bases numbered 7, after V lost 4 bases and J lost 3 bases. Germline CDR1 and CDR2: SGHRS and YFSETQ. CDR3 length equals 15 residues. CDR3 loop: CASSPTGLALYEQYF. The DNA of the CDR3 is TGCGCCAGCAGCCCGACGGGACTAGCGCTCTACGAGCAGTACTTC.

The chain uses TRBV7-2 and TRBJ2-5; D might be TRBD1 (5 bases). Germline V gene sequence: CDR1 SGHTA, CDR2 FQGNSA. CDR3 size: 19 residues. V was shortened by 2 bases and J by 1 base, with 23 bases between the two germline ends. The CDR3 DNA is TGTGCCAGCAGCTTAATCCTCTACCCTGACAGACCTGGCCAAGAGACCCAGTACTTC. Translation: CASSLILYPDRPGQETQYF.

Only a few counts were recorded for this clonotype. The rearrangement joins TRBV12-3 or TRBV12-4 to TRBJ1-5; D may be TRBD1 (5 bases). The length of the CDR3 is 15 residues. V was clipped by 3 bases and J by 2 bases, with 11 bases between them. CDR3 region: CASSFKGIGNQPQHF. In DNA, the CDR3 is TGTGCCAGCAGTTTTAAGGGGATCGGCAATCAGCCCCAGCATTTT.

The genes are TRBV18 and TRBJ1-1; D call uncertain. The CDR3 runs 11 residues. Germline CDR1 is KGHSH and CDR2 is LQKENI. Trimming removed 5 bases from V and 3 bases from J, with 4 bases in between. The DNA of the CDR3 is TGTGCCAGCTCAGCACACACTGAAGCTTTCTTT. It translates to CASSAHTEAFF.

This clonotype came up once. This sequence joins TRBV10-1 and TRBJ2-3, with D tentatively TRBD1 (6 bases). Trimming took off 6 bases at V and 2 bases at J, with 15 bases between the two ends. CDR1 and CDR2 (germline): WNHNN, SYGVQD (reference sequence). The CDR3 length is 15 residues. CDR3 sequence: CASSRTAQLTDTQYF. The CDR3 bases are TGCGCCAGCAGCCGGACAGCACAGCTCACAGATACGCAGTATTTT.

Only a few counts were recorded for this clonotype. The rearrangement joins TRBV10-3 to TRBJ1-2, with D possibly being TRBD1 (5 bases). Germline loops: CDR1 ENHRY, CDR2 SYGVKD. The CDR3 runs to 13 residues. Trimming cost V 2 bases and J 6 bases, with 10 bases left between them. The chain's CDR3 is CAISEITGDGYTF. CDR3 nucleotide sequence: TGTGCCATCAGTGAGATTACAGGTGATGGCTACACCTTC.

This clonotype qualifies as medium-sized. V and J are TRBV6-6 and TRBJ2-1; D remains unclear. The CDR3 totals 10 residues. Per germline, CDR1 MNHNY and CDR2 SVGAGI (reference sequence). Trimming removed 8 bases at V and 7 bases at J, with 6 bases between. The CDR3 sequence: CASGPNEQFF. CDR3 sequence (DNA): TGTGCCAGCGGCCCTAATGAGCAGTTCTTC.

This clonotype was detected ten times or more. This chain links TRBV6-4 with TRBJ1-1; D gene unclear. V was cut by 8 bases and J by 1 base, with 14 bases left in between. This CDR3 has 14 amino acids. CDR1 is MRHNA, CDR2 SNTAGT, per germline. CDR3 nucleotide sequence: TGTGCCAGCGCGGCCGGCCCCGGGAACACTGAAGCTTTCTTT. Protein sequence: CASAAGPGNTEAFF.

CDR3 nucleotides: TGCGCCAGCAGCTTGAGCAGGGGATGGTACAATGAGCAGTTCTTC. As protein: CASSLSRGWYNEQFF. The J gene is TRBJ2-1, the V gene TRBV5-1; possible D gene TRBD1, 6 bases. Deletions cut 1 base from V and 4 bases from J, with 12 bases between. The CDR3 spans 15 residues. Germline CDR1 is SGHRS and CDR2 is YFSETQ.

This clonotype has a count of ten or more. This chain connects TRBV7-2 to TRBJ2-3, with D uncertain. CDR1 and CDR2 from the germline V gene are SGHTA and FQGNSA. This CDR3 is 14 amino acids long. Trimming cost V 5 bases and J 1 base, with 10 bases left between them. The CDR3: CASSPLRGTDTQYF. The CDR3 coding sequence is TGTGCCAGCAGCCCATTAAGGGGCACAGATACGCAGTATTTT.

This sequence joins TRBV6-5 and TRBJ2-5, with D unclear. CDR1 and CDR2 from the germline V gene are MNHEY and SVGAGI. The V and J ends lost 2 bases and 4 bases respectively, with 8 bases between them. This CDR3 contains 13 residues. DNA for the CDR3: TGTGCCAGCAGTTACGGGGTTGCAGAGACCCAGTACTTC. Protein sequence: CASSYGVAETQYF.

This clonotype was detected ten times or more. The V and J genes are TRBV7-7 and TRBJ2-5; TRBD1 is a possible D gene (6 bases). The CDR3 runs 14 residues. The V gene lost 3 bases and the J gene lost 1 base, with 9 bases spanning the gap. Germline lookup yields CDR1 SSHAT and CDR2 FNYEAQ (reference sequence). CDR3 coding DNA: TGTGCCAGCAGCTTTACAGGGCTCCAAGAGACCCAGTACTTC. It yields the protein CASSFTGLQETQYF.

The chain has TRBV10-3 and TRBJ2-3; 7 nucleotides agree with TRBD2. CDR3 length: 15 residues. The trim removed 3 bases at V and 2 bases at J, leaving 5 bases unmatched. Germline lookup yields CDR1 ENHRY and CDR2 SYGVKD. CDR3 DNA sequence: TGTGCCATCAGTGACCAAACTAGCGTCACAGATACGCAGTATTTT. Protein: CAISDQTSVTDTQYF.

This chain links TRBV28 with TRBJ1-5; D is unclear. In germline, CDR1 is MDHEN, CDR2 SYDVKM. The CDR3 is 15 residues long. V gave up 10 bases and J gave up 1 base, with 17 bases separating them. The CDR3, as DNA: TGTGCCACGACACCGGGGAGCCTAAGCAATCAGCCCCAGCATTTT. Translated, it gives CATTPGSLSNQPQHF.

This clonotype has just a few counts. V gene TRBV18 combines with J gene TRBJ2-1; unclear D gene. With 6 bases removed from V and 8 bases from J, the gap between germline ends came to 14 bases. Germline V gene data show CDR1 as KGHSH and CDR2 as LQKENI. This CDR3 is built from 13 residues. The CDR3 DNA is TGTGCCAGCTCCCTTGTCTTTGGCGATGAGCAGTTCTTC. It is translated as CASSLVFGDEQFF.

V usage is TRBV12-3 or TRBV12-4 and J usage is TRBJ1-1; D is possibly TRBD1 (6 bases). The CDR3 is 14 residues long. V was trimmed by 6 bases and J by 6 bases, leaving 17 bases between them. CDR3 DNA: TGTGCCAGCAGCCCCTCGGGGGCATGGTCTGAAGCTTTCTTT. As protein: CASSPSGAWSEAFF.

The gene calls are TRBV5-5 and TRBJ1-2; TRBD1 matches at 9 bases. J lost 3 bases, V lost 5 bases, and 17 bases had no gene match. CDR3 length equals 18 residues. Germline values: CDR1 SGHKS, CDR2 YYEKEE (reference sequence). CDR3 region: CASSPLGGTGSSYYGYTF. Here the CDR3 DNA reads TGTGCCAGCAGTCCCTTGGGCGGGACAGGGAGCTCATACTATGGCTACACCTTC.